One sample yielded the 17 T cell receptor beta chains listed below, sequenced in a study of T cell repertoires in cytomegalovirus infection. The antigens of these receptors remain unknown. Via MiXCR, TCRdb re-called the reads, giving one row per CDR3 protein. The sample lists some 270,000 distinct CDR3 sequences; 22% were seen once. The starting material was cultured PBMCs, obtained from culture after CMV antigen stimulation. These receptor sequences come from a human donor in good health (CMV status not recorded). Some clones in this sample may be carry-over from other donors' samples.

This clonotype was detected many times. The chain has TRBV7-2 and TRBJ2-5; the D gene is possibly TRBD1 (6 bases). V was shortened by 0 bases and J by 1 base, with 6 bases between the two germline ends. Germline V gene data show CDR1 as SGHTA and CDR2 as FQGNSA. This CDR3 comprises 14 residues. The CDR3 region is CASSLAGAQETQYF. The CDR3 DNA follows: TGTGCCAGCAGCTTAGCGGGGGCCCAAGAGACCCAGTACTTC.

This clonotype has more than one count but fewer than ten. The chain joins TRBV10-3 to TRBJ2-1; 7 bases map to TRBD1. The CDR3 is 15 residues long. Germline CDR1 and CDR2: ENHRY and SYGVKD. V was pared by 3 bases and J by 2 bases, with 4 bases of the junction left unmatched. The chain's CDR3 is CAISDRGHTYNEQFF. The CDR3 DNA reads as TGTGCCATCAGTGATAGGGGGCACACCTACAATGAGCAGTTCTTC.

In this sample, this clonotype turned up a few times. The chain employs TRBV6-6 and TRBJ1-1; no firm D call. This CDR3 region has 13 residues. Trimming removed 6 bases at V and 1 base at J, with 9 bases between. Germline CDR1 MNHNY, CDR2 SVGAGI (reference sequence). The CDR3 region is CASRRVKNTEAFF. CDR3 coding DNA: TGTGCCAGCAGACGAGTGAAGAACACTGAAGCTTTCTTT.

The sample holds a few counts of this clonotype. The chain joins TRBV5-4 to TRBJ1-1, with 10 bases identical to TRBD1. Looked up from germline, CDR1 is SGHNT and CDR2 is YYREEE (reference sequence). Trimming cost V 4 bases and J 7 bases; bases outside gene matches: 7. The CDR3 contains 14 residues. The DNA for the CDR3 is TGTGCCAGCAGCGCCCCCGGGACAGGGGTTGAAGCTTTCTTT. Translated, it gives CASSAPGTGVEAFF.

This rearrangement joins TRBV12-3 or TRBV12-4 to TRBJ1-1, with 8 bases aligning to TRBD1. With 4 bases clipped from V and 0 bases from J, the junction kept 7 bases outside the gene matches. CDR3 length: 16 residues. The CDR3 bases are TGTGCCAGCAGTTCTATAGGGACAGGACTGAACACTGAAGCTTTCTTT. Translated, it gives CASSSIGTGLNTEAFF.

This chain uses TRBV3-1 with TRBJ1-4; a weak D match, TRBD1 (5 bases). The germline V gene has CDR1 LGHDT and CDR2 YNNKEL (reference sequence). CDR3 length equals 13 residues. The germline V and J ends were trimmed by 7 bases and 5 bases, with 11 bases remaining between them. CDR3 in DNA: TGTGCCAGCAAGCTAGGGGAGAATGAAAAACTGTTTTTT. This sequence encodes CASKLGENEKLFF.

This clonotype was seen ten or more times. This chain connects TRBV7-2 to TRBJ1-1; D not certain. CDR3 length equals 14 residues. The germline V gene encodes CDR1 SGHTA and CDR2 FQGNSA. The V gene lost 4 bases and the J gene lost 6 bases, with 15 bases spanning the gap. In DNA form, the CDR3 reads TGTGCCAGCAGCTACTTTCAGGACCGACCTGAAGCTTTCTTT. It encodes CASSYFQDRPEAFF. Supplemented by reference TRBV7-2 and TRBJ1-1, the full variable domain reads GAGVSQSPSNKVTEKGKDVELRCDPISGHTALYWYRQSLGQGLEFLIYFQGNSAPDKSGLPSDRFSAERTGGSVSTLTIQRTQQEDSAVYLCASSYFQDRPEAFFGQGTRLTVV.

This clonotype was detected a few times. This chain connects TRBV12-3 or TRBV12-4 to TRBJ2-1, with a weak D call TRBD2 (6 bases). Trimming left V 7 bases short and J 14 bases short, with 15 bases between. This CDR3 has 11 residues. Here the CDR3 DNA reads TGTGCCAGCACTTACGGGGACTGGGAGTTCTTC. Protein product: CASTYGDWEFF.

The chain joins TRBV12-3 or TRBV12-4 to TRBJ1-5, with D unresolved. This CDR3 comprises 15 residues. Between the trimmed V and J ends, which lost 3 bases and 5 bases, there was a span of 14 bases. In DNA form, the CDR3 reads TGTGCCAGCAGTTTCTGGTCCCGTGGCGATCAGCCCCAGCATTTT. It encodes CASSFWSRGDQPQHF.

A few counts support this clonotype. The rearrangement joins TRBV18 to TRBJ2-1, with no clear D. Trimming shortened V by 2 bases and J by 7 bases, and 15 bases separated the two germline ends. Germline V CDR1 and CDR2: KGHSH, LQKENI. The CDR3 is made up of 15 amino acids. The CDR3 loop is CASSPTDGLMNEQFF. The CDR3, as DNA: TGTGCCAGCTCACCAACGGACGGATTGATGAATGAGCAGTTCTTC.

This chain connects TRBV4-1 to TRBJ2-3; 14 nucleotides line up with TRBD2. J was trimmed by 2 bases and V by 3 bases; bases with no gene match: 13. The germline V gene has CDR1 MGHRA and CDR2 YSYEKL. The CDR3 length is 20 residues. The CDR3 sequence is CASSHPGLAGAPGSTDTQYF. CDR3 DNA sequence: TGCGCCAGCAGCCACCCGGGACTAGCGGGAGCCCCGGGATCCACAGATACGCAGTATTTT.

This clonotype occurred many times. J is TRBJ2-2 and V is TRBV7-6, with 12 bases lining up with TRBD2. There are 17 residues in the CDR3. V lost 5 bases, J lost 3 bases, and 7 bases stayed unmatched. Germline assignment: CDR1 SGHVS and CDR2 FNYEAQ. CDR3 region: CASSQTSGSTYTGELFF. CDR3 in DNA: TGTGCCAGCAGCCAGACTAGCGGGAGTACCTACACCGGGGAGCTGTTTTTT.

This chain joins TRBV15 and TRBJ2-5, with 7 bases matching TRBD1. The CDR3 has 12 residues. J was trimmed by 5 bases and V by 10 bases; bases with no gene match: 7. Germline V lookup: CDR1 LNHNV, CDR2 YYDKDF (reference sequence). This CDR3 is CASRTGGETQYF. The CDR3 DNA is TGTGCCAGCAGGACAGGCGGGGAGACCCAGTACTTC.

In this sample, this clonotype turned up a few times. This rearrangement joins TRBV28 to TRBJ2-1; 11 bases map to TRBD2. V lost 3 bases, J lost 8 bases, and 6 bases stayed unmatched. The length of the CDR3 is 15 residues. Germline CDR1 reads MDHEN; CDR2 reads SYDVKM. CDR3 residues: CASSFTSGSGDEQFF. The CDR3 coding sequence is TGTGCCAGCAGTTTTACTAGCGGGAGTGGTGATGAGCAGTTCTTC.

CDR3 loop: CASSQGPGLIFNEQFF. Here the CDR3 DNA reads TGTGCCAGCAGCCAAGGACCCGGACTCATCTTCAATGAGCAGTTCTTC. The chain links TRBV3-1 to TRBJ2-1, with D perhaps TRBD2 (5 bases). Trimming stripped 1 base from V and 6 bases from J, with 16 bases between. The CDR3 has 16 amino acids. Germline-derived CDR1 and CDR2 are LGHDT and YNNKEL (reference sequence).

This clonotype has just a few counts. The rearrangement joins TRBV12-3 or TRBV12-4 to TRBJ2-6; D is unresolved. There are 15 residues in the CDR3. The V end lost 6 bases, the J end lost 0 bases, and 9 bases lay between the germline ends. For the CDR3, the DNA is TGTGCCAGCAGCGATGGGAACTCTGGGGCCAACGTCCTGACTTTC. It specifies CASSDGNSGANVLTF.

This clonotype was counted ten times or more. This rearrangement joins TRBV6-1 to TRBJ1-1; D is ambiguous. From germline, CDR1 is MNHNS and CDR2 SASEGT. The CDR3 length is 13 residues. Deletions cut 6 bases from V and 7 bases from J, with 15 bases between. Here the CDR3 reads CASRQNRGIEAFF. CDR3 nucleotides: TGTGCCAGCAGGCAAAACCGGGGAATTGAAGCTTTCTTT.